Below, one T cell receptor (beta chain) is given with its context. Its specificity is unknown. The CDR3 consists of 15 residues. CDR1 SGHVS and CDR2 FQNEAQ come from the germline V gene. The ends were cut back, 5 bases at V and 4 bases at J, with 17 bases in the middle. This specimen comes from a study of blood T cells in healthy people across ages. Study-wide results and caveats: Unsorted PBMCs blocked a conclusive comparison of naive and antigen-experienced cells.

For the second PCR, which ran for about 6 to 12 cycles, a sample-barcoded 5' primer and a J-beta primer mix were used. TCRdb processed the 5' RACE reads anew with MiXCR; each CDR3 protein has one entry. The data show 980,000 or so distinct CDR3 sequences, roughly 50% seen once. Isolation recovered at least 6.5 million PBMCs from every sample. The authors extracted at least 5 micrograms of total RNA per sample. The sequencing sample was made of blood. The rearrangement joins TRBV7-8 to TRBJ1-2; D is possibly TRBD1 (5 bases). This receptor was obtained from a man aged 30-40 years in good health. The CDR3 region is CASSASGTVFYGYTF. CDR3 in DNA: TGTGCCAGCAGCGCCTCAGGGACGGTCTTCTATGGCTACACCTTC.